The 3 T cell receptor beta chains listed next were all sequenced from one sample in a study of blood T cell repertoires in COVID-19. Clones were read by immunoSEQ multiplex PCR, and TCRdb kept only the in-frame ones, dropping some. The sample has 200,000 to 250,000 clones; roughly 85% are singletons. Sequencing was done on a sample of peripheral blood. Source of these receptors: a woman in her sixties or seventies with COVID-19, enrolled during active disease.

This chain connects TRBV4-3 to TRBJ1-3; D gene uncertain. The CDR3 runs 18 residues. The germline CDR1 and CDR2 sequences are LGHNA and YSLEER. The V end lost 1 base, the J end lost 0 bases, and 16 bases lay between the germline ends. The CDR3 spells CASSQGRGRNNSGNTIYF. The CDR3 region has the DNA TGCGCCAGCAGCCAAGGGCGAGGGCGCAACAACTCTGGAAACACCATATATTTT.

V and J are TRBV12-3 or TRBV12-4 and TRBJ1-6; unclear D gene. V gave up 2 bases and J gave up 9 bases, with 5 bases separating them. CDR3 length: 12 amino acids. The CDR3 sequence is CASSLIASPLHF. CDR3 coding DNA: TGTGCCAGCAGTTTAATAGCTTCACCCCTCCACTTT.

The chain couples TRBV7-2 to TRBJ2-7; TRBD1 matches 12 bases. The CDR3 has 15 residues. Unmatched junction bases numbered 7, after V lost 5 bases and J lost 5 bases. CDR1 and CDR2 from the germline V gene are SGHTA and FQGNSA. For the CDR3, the DNA is TGTGCCAGCAGCCGCCCGGGACAGGGGGCCGACGAGCAGTACTTC. This encodes CASSRPGQGADEQYF.